This is a list of T cell receptor beta chains from one sample in a study of cytomegalovirus exposure and HLA in healthy donors. Assay: immunoSEQ multiplex PCR; the TCRdb copy retains only in-frame clones and omits some. Among around 230,000 clones, around 79% were seen once, and the ten largest hold 1.5% to 2%. Sample: PBMCs. Source of these receptors: a male donor in good health and CMV-seronegative. Both conserved end residues are part of each CDR3. The D gene is left open where the match is weak. Rows give clone size only sometimes, using once, few, many, or a class for an expanded clone.

size: .
V: TRBV11-2
D: TRBD2
J: TRBJ2-3
DNA: TGTGCCAGCAGCCCCTTCGGGGAGCGGGACACAGATACGCAGTATTTT
CDR3: CASSPFGERDTDTQYF

size: few
V: TRBV28
D: .
J: TRBJ2-7
DNA: TGTGCCAGCAGGTTCCGGGTGGCGGTCGAGCAGTACTTC
CDR3: CASRFRVAVEQYF

size: .
V: TRBV6-4
D: TRBD2
J: TRBJ2-3
DNA: TGTGCCAGCAGTCCCGGGGAGGGGTCAGATACGCAGTATTTT
CDR3: CASSPGEGSDTQYF

size: .
V: TRBV18
D: TRBD2
J: TRBJ2-7
DNA: TGTGCCAGCTCAGGGACTAGCGGGTACGAGCAGTACTTC
CDR3: CASSGTSGYEQYF

size: .
V: TRBV28
D: .
J: TRBJ1-4
DNA: TGTGCCAGCAGTCCACGGGGGGGGTTGGGGGGTCTTAATGAAAAACTGTTTTTT
CDR3: CASSPRGGLGGLNEKLFF

size: .
V: TRBV19
D: TRBD2
J: TRBJ2-1
DNA: TGTGCCAGTAGTATAGCAGACGGACTAGCGCCCCAACGGTACAATGAGCAGTTCTTC
CDR3: CASSIADGLAPQRYNEQFF

size: .
V: TRBV11-2
D: .
J: TRBJ2-5
DNA: TGTGCCAGCAGCCGAGTCACCTGGTACCAAGAGACCCAGTACTTC
CDR3: CASSRVTWYQETQYF

size: .
V: TRBV15
D: .
J: TRBJ1-5
DNA: TGTGCCACCAGCAGGCCGGAGTTGCATCAGCCCCAGCATTTT
CDR3: CATSRPELHQPQHF

size: .
V: TRBV5-4
D: TRBD2
J: TRBJ2-3
DNA: TGTGCCAGCAGCATTGGACTAGCGGGGAGCACAGATACGCAGTATTTT
CDR3: CASSIGLAGSTDTQYF

size: .
V: TRBV28
D: TRBD2
J: TRBJ2-7
DNA: TGTGCCAGCAGTTTGGGACTAGCGGTACTCTCCTACGAGCAGTACTTC
CDR3: CASSLGLAVLSYEQYF

size: .
V: TRBV7-2
D: TRBD1
J: TRBJ2-7
DNA: TGTGCCAGCCGCAAGGACAGGGCCGTATACGAGCAGTACTTC
CDR3: CASRKDRAVYEQYF

size: once
V: TRBV13
D: .
J: TRBJ2-2
DNA: TGTGCCAGCAGCTTATATGCCCGGAGGTCGGGGCGGGGTGACACCGGGGAGCTGTTTTTT
CDR3: CASSLYARRSGRGDTGELFF

size: .
V: TRBV9
D: .
J: TRBJ1-1
DNA: TGTGCCAGCAGCGCCGTTACGGGCACTGAAGCTTTCTTT
CDR3: CASSAVTGTEAFF

size: .
V: TRBV19
D: .
J: TRBJ2-7
DNA: TGTGCCAGTAGTATATCCGGACTTTTTTCCTACGAGCAGTACTTC
CDR3: CASSISGLFSYEQYF

size: .
V: TRBV5-4
D: .
J: TRBJ1-4
DNA: TGTGCCAGCAGCTTGGGTGCGACAGGAAGTTTGGAAAAACTGTTTTTT
CDR3: CASSLGATGSLEKLFF

size: .
V: TRBV20-1
D: .
J: TRBJ2-5
DNA: TGCAGTGCTATGCGGGGAGAGACCCAGTACTTC
CDR3: CSAMRGETQYF

size: .
V: TRBV7-3
D: .
J: TRBJ2-2
DNA: TGTGCCAGCAGCTATTTGGGACATAAGAACACCGGGGAGCTGTTTTTT
CDR3: CASSYLGHKNTGELFF

size: once
V: TRBV5-6
D: TRBD1
J: TRBJ2-1
DNA: TGTGCCAGCAGCGCGGGACAGGGAGTTTATGAGCAGTTCTTC
CDR3: CASSAGQGVYEQFF

size: once
V: TRBV19
D: .
J: TRBJ1-2
DNA: TGTGCCAGTAAGGTCTTCGGGGGCTACACCTTC
CDR3: CASKVFGGYTF

size: .
V: TRBV27
D: .
J: TRBJ2-1
DNA: TGTGCCAGCAGTTTAGGGGGCGCATGGGCGATCAATGACAATGAGCAGTTCTTC
CDR3: CASSLGGAWAINDNEQFF

size: .
V: TRBV29-1
D: .
J: TRBJ1-1
DNA: TGCAACGTGGGGGGGCAGACACCACAAGCTTTCTTT
CDR3: CNVGGQTPQAFF

size: .
V: TRBV7-2
D: TRBD1
J: TRBJ1-1
DNA: TGTGCCAGCAGCTTAGGGGGGACAGGGGAGACGAGGTTAGCTTTCTTT
CDR3: CASSLGGTGETRLAFF